The 30 T cell receptor beta chains below come from one sample, sequenced in a study of CDR3 diversity in severe acne. TCRdb fed the PCR reads into MiXCR, producing one record per CDR3 protein. The sample carries about 84,000 distinct CDR3 sequences, 50% to 65% recorded once. The specimen was blood. Every receptor here comes from a male donor in good health, without acne.

Remarks on this clonotype: Without the conserved terminal phenylalanine or tryptophan, this CDR3 likely stems from a read error. It is unclear where the CDR3 begins or ends on the DNA, so no DNA is shown, and the CDR3 is as TCRdb lists it. The J gene is TRBJ1-6, the V gene TRBV7-2. From germline, CDR1 is SGHTA and CDR2 FQGNSA. From its first to its last residue, the CDR3 has 8 amino acids. The CDR3 sequence: CASSLEAS.

In its sample, this clonotype was seen many times. The chain links TRBV7-3 to TRBJ2-2, with D unclear. The CDR3 spans 12 residues. The V and J ends lost 4 bases and 3 bases respectively, with 3 bases between them. CDR1 is SGHTA and CDR2 is FQGTGA in the germline V gene. In DNA, the CDR3 is TGTGCCAGCAGCTCACACACCGGGGAGCTGTTTTTT. It specifies CASSSHTGELFF.

This clonotype was counted at least ten times. The rearrangement joins TRBV11-2 to TRBJ2-1; 8 nucleotides line up with TRBD2. CDR1 SGHAT and CDR2 FQNNGV come from the germline V gene. V trimming: 0 bases; J trimming: 3 bases; junction bases outside the gene matches: 1. The CDR3 runs to 15 residues. Here the CDR3 DNA reads TGTGCCAGCAGCTTAGACGGGACTAGCTACAATGAGCAGTTCTTC. This codes for CASSLDGTSYNEQFF.

This clonotype was seen ten or more times. CDR3: CASSIPGTGETQYF. For the CDR3, the DNA is TGCGCCAGCAGTATACCTGGGACGGGAGAGACCCAGTACTTC. The V call is TRBV5-1, the J call TRBJ2-5; either TRBD1 or TRBD2 may supply D (5 bases each). This CDR3 is built from 14 residues. Trimming left V 5 bases short and J 4 bases short, with 15 bases between. From germline, CDR1 is SGHRS and CDR2 YFSETQ. Based on the CDR3 plus reference TRBV5-1 and TRBJ2-5, the full variable domain is KAGVTQTPRYLIKTRGQQVTLSCSPISGHRSVSWYQQTPGQGLQFLFEYFSETQRNKGNFPGRFSGRQFSNSRSEMNVSTLELGDSALYLCASSIPGTGETQYFGPGTRLLVL.

This clonotype has only one observation. Relative to the germline gene, one junction end is altered; a read error may explain this. V is TRBV28 and J is TRBJ1-3; possible D gene TRBD1, 5 bases. The CDR3 has 15 amino acids. Germline CDR1 and CDR2: MDHEN and SYDVKM. The CDR3 bases are TGTGCCAGCACCATGAGGGACTGGGCTGGAACCACCATATATTTT. The encoded protein is CASTMRDWAGTTIYF.

About this clonotype: The conserved phenylalanine or tryptophan normally closing the CDR3 is absent here, so this likely arose from a read error. The chain's CDR3 is CSALQEAQYI. The CDR3, as DNA: TGCAGTGCTCTCCAGGAGGCCCAGTACATC. The chain recombines TRBV20-1 with TRBJ2-5, with D tentatively TRBD2 (5 bases). The CDR3 runs 10 residues. Trimming took off 5 bases at V and 9 bases at J, with 10 bases between the two ends. CDR1 and CDR2 (germline): DFQATT, SNEGSKA (reference sequence).

This rearrangement joins TRBV25-1 to TRBJ1-5, with 7 bases fitting TRBD1. The CDR3 has 15 residues. The germline V gene encodes CDR1 MGHDK and CDR2 SYGVNS. The trim removed 6 bases at V and 3 bases at J, leaving 8 bases unmatched. CDR3 protein: CASSTSTGANQPQHF. DNA for the CDR3: TGTGCCAGCAGCACTTCAACAGGGGCCAATCAGCCCCAGCATTTT.

This chain uses TRBV20-1 with TRBJ2-7; D might be TRBD1 or TRBD2, each matching 5 bases. Between the trimmed V and J ends, which lost 6 bases and 3 bases, there was a span of 15 bases. The CDR3 runs to 13 residues. Germline V gives CDR1 DFQATT, CDR2 SNEGSKA (reference sequence). Written as DNA, the CDR3 is TGCAGTGCCAGCACGGGACCCGGCTACGAGCAGTACTTC. Its translation: CSASTGPGYEQYF.

The chain joins TRBV24-1 to TRBJ1-2, with D possibly matching TRBD1 (6 bases). From germline, CDR1 is KGHDR and CDR2 SFDVKD. V was cut by 4 bases and J by 1 base, with 12 bases left in between. This CDR3 comprises 15 residues. The CDR3 region has the DNA TGTGCCACCAGTGAGACAGGCAGGTATAACTATGGCTACACCTTC. It translates to CATSETGRYNYGYTF.

This clonotype was counted at least ten times. The chain couples TRBV9 to TRBJ1-3, with D hard to call. Trimming cost V 0 bases and J 0 bases, with 10 bases left between them. CDR1 is SGDLS, CDR2 YYNGEE, per germline. The CDR3 is 16 amino acids. CDR3 bases: TGTGCCAGCAGCGTAGAAGGCAGTTACTCTGGAAACACCATATATTTT. Its protein product is CASSVEGSYSGNTIYF.

Worth noting for this clonotype: Since a much larger clone is just one base distant, this may be a read error. Because it lacks the conserved phenylalanine or tryptophan at the end, this CDR3 is likely a read error. The limits of the CDR3 on the DNA are not certain, so only TCRdb's listed CDR3 is given. This rearrangement joins TRBV24-1 to TRBJ2-7; the D segment call TRBD1 is taken from the table without a DNA check. Germline V gene sequence: CDR1 KGHDR, CDR2 SFDVKD. A total of 10 residues make up the CDR3, ends included. CDR3 protein: CATTRDSPTG.

A few counts support this clonotype. This chain uses TRBV2 with TRBJ2-7, with D possibly TRBD1 on 6 matching bases. The germline V and J ends were trimmed by 5 bases and 1 base, with 12 bases remaining between them. The CDR3 extends over 14 amino acids. Per germline, CDR1 SNHLY and CDR2 FYNNEI. The CDR3 DNA sequence: TGTGCCAGCAGTTTTCTGGGGGCTTCCTACGAGCAGTACTTC. Its protein product is CASSFLGASYEQYF. Full variable domain (remainder filled in from reference TRBV2 and TRBJ2-7): EPEVTQTPSHQVTQMGQEVILRCVPISNHLYFYWYRQILGQKVEFLVSFYNNEISEKSEIFDDQFSVERPDGSNFTLKIRSTKLEDSAMYFCASSFLGASYEQYFGPGTRLTVT.

This clonotype has a count of ten or more. This rearrangement joins TRBV30 to TRBJ2-5, with D possibly TRBD2 on 5 matching bases. Germline loops: CDR1 GTSNPN, CDR2 SVGIG (reference sequence). The V end lost 4 bases, the J end lost 4 bases, and 10 bases lay between the germline ends. CDR3 length: 12 amino acids. The CDR3 region is CAWIPEVETQYF. CDR3 coding DNA: TGTGCCTGGATTCCGGAGGTAGAGACCCAGTACTTC.

The rearrangement uses TRBV29-1 and TRBJ1-1; D is unclear. This CDR3 comprises 15 residues. The germline V and J ends were trimmed by 5 bases and 0 bases, with 16 bases remaining between them. Germline CDR1 reads SQVTM; CDR2 reads ANQGSEA. CDR3 sequence reads: CSVRSRGRMNTEAFF. In DNA, the CDR3 is TGCAGCGTTCGGTCGCGCGGGAGAATGAACACTGAAGCTTTCTTT.

The chain couples TRBV20-1 to TRBJ1-1, with 9 nucleotides matching TRBD1. With 5 bases clipped from V and 3 bases from J, the junction kept 1 base outside the gene matches. The length of the CDR3 is 12 residues. The germline V gene encodes CDR1 DFQATT and CDR2 SNEGSKA (reference sequence). Here the CDR3 DNA reads TGCAGTGCTGGGGACAGGGACACTGAAGCTTTCTTT. It specifies CSAGDRDTEAFF.

The chain employs TRBV5-1 and TRBJ1-1, with 8 bases aligning to TRBD1. This CDR3 is built from 16 residues. From germline, CDR1 is SGHRS and CDR2 YFSETQ. Germline trimming cut 2 bases from V and 2 bases from J; bases unmatched to any gene: 8. CDR3 residues: CASSLPAGTGNTEAFF. CDR3 sequence (DNA): TGCGCCAGCAGCTTACCAGCCGGGACAGGCAACACTGAAGCTTTCTTT.

This clonotype was observed many times. The CDR3 nucleotides read TGTGCCAGCAGTTGGGGGTCGGGACAGGGTCAAGAGACCCAGTACTTC. This gives the protein CASSWGSGQGQETQYF. The genes are TRBV6-5 and TRBJ2-5; TRBD1 matches at 9 bases. Germline CDR1 is MNHEY and CDR2 is SVGAGI. J was trimmed by 2 bases and V by 4 bases; bases with no gene match: 8. CDR3 length: 16 amino acids.

This clonotype occurred many times. CDR3 sequence reads: CARDKLDNIGYTF. Here the CDR3 DNA reads TGTGCCCGCGATAAGTTGGATAATATTGGCTACACCTTC. V usage is TRBV6-5 and J usage is TRBJ1-2; D is undetermined. Deletions cut 11 bases from V and 7 bases from J, with 20 bases between. Looked up from germline, CDR1 is MNHEY and CDR2 is SVGAGI. The CDR3 runs 13 residues.

The chain has TRBV20-1 and TRBJ1-4; no firm D call. The V end lost 7 bases, the J end lost 7 bases, and 16 bases lay between the germline ends. The V gene's germline CDR1 is DFQATT and CDR2 SNEGSKA (reference sequence). The CDR3 runs 13 residues. The CDR3 loop is CSVGGRNGEKLFF. In nucleotides, the CDR3 is TGCAGTGTTGGTGGCCGGAACGGTGAAAAACTGTTTTTT.

The chain combines TRBV20-1 with TRBJ1-2; TRBD1 matches at 10 bases. CDR1 DFQATT and CDR2 SNEGSKA come from the germline V gene (reference sequence). J lost 4 bases, V lost 6 bases, and 2 bases had no gene match. The length of the CDR3 is 12 residues. The CDR3 sequence: CSAGTGVYGYTF. DNA of the CDR3: TGCAGTGCAGGGACAGGGGTCTATGGCTACACCTTC.

This clonotype occurred a few times. A much more abundant neighbour one base away suggests this may be a read error. The chain employs TRBV9 and TRBJ2-1; 12 positions match TRBD2. In germline, CDR1 is SGDLS, CDR2 YYNGEE. V shed 3 bases, J shed 9 bases, and the junction held 4 bases outside the gene matches. CDR3 length: 14 residues. CDR3 protein: CASSASGGAGEQFF. CDR3 DNA: TGTGCCAGCAGCGCTAGCGGGGGGGCGGGTGAGCAGTTCTTC.

This chain links TRBV20-1 with TRBJ2-5; D might be TRBD2 (5 bases). V was shortened by 1 base and J by 7 bases, with 7 bases between the two germline ends. The CDR3 contains 11 residues. From germline, CDR1 is DFQATT and CDR2 SNEGSKA (reference sequence). The DNA of the CDR3 is TGCAGTGCTAGAGGAGGAGGGACCCAGTACTTC. It specifies CSARGGGTQYF.

The V and J genes are TRBV6-5 and TRBJ1-5; D call uncertain. The germline CDR1 and CDR2 sequences are MNHEY and SVGAGI. The CDR3 sequence is 13 residues long. V was trimmed by 3 bases and J by 5 bases, leaving 8 bases between them. This chain's CDR3 is CASSYRAHQPQHF. The CDR3 DNA sequence: TGTGCCAGCAGTTATCGAGCGCATCAGCCCCAGCATTTT.

This clonotype was recorded only once. The chain uses TRBV20-1 and TRBJ2-1, with D unclear. Germline loops: CDR1 DFQATT, CDR2 SNEGSKA (reference sequence). The germline V and J ends were trimmed by 3 bases and 9 bases, with 9 bases remaining between them. The CDR3 loop spans 11 amino acids. For the CDR3, the DNA is TGCAGTGCTAGGGCGAGCAGTGAGCAGTTCTTC. Its translation is CSARASSEQFF.

This clonotype was found many times. The chain combines TRBV10-3 with TRBJ2-3; the match to TRBD2 covers 10 bases. Germline V gives CDR1 ENHRY, CDR2 SYGVKD. This CDR3 is 16 amino acids long. V trimming: 0 bases; J trimming: 5 bases; junction bases outside the gene matches: 5. Here the CDR3 reads CAISESRAGGQDTQYF. The CDR3 DNA follows: TGTGCCATCAGTGAGTCGAGAGCGGGGGGGCAAGATACGCAGTATTTT.

This clonotype was counted at least ten times. This chain connects TRBV19 to TRBJ1-1; 12 bases are a match to TRBD1. The germline CDR1 and CDR2 sequences are LNHDA and SQIVND (reference sequence). CDR3 length equals 17 residues. V trimming: 8 bases; J trimming: 0 bases; junction bases outside the gene matches: 10. Here the CDR3 DNA reads TGTGCCAGTCGCCCCGGGACAGGGGGCTACATGAACACTGAAGCTTTCTTT. It specifies CASRPGTGGYMNTEAFF. The whole variable domain, remainder taken from reference TRBV19 and TRBJ1-1, is DGGITQSPKYLFRKEGQNVTLSCEQNLNHDAMYWYRQDPGQGLRLIYYSQIVNDFQKGDIAEGYSVSREKKESFPLTVTSAQKNPTAFYLCASRPGTGGYMNTEAFFGQGTRLTVV.

This clonotype has only a few counts. The chain uses TRBV7-2 and TRBJ1-6, with 7 bases lining up with TRBD1. Unmatched junction bases numbered 6, after V lost 1 base and J lost 3 bases. The CDR3 runs 17 residues. Looked up from germline, CDR1 is SGHTA and CDR2 is FQGNSA. This chain's CDR3 is CASSLVRTGVYNSPLHF. DNA for the CDR3: TGTGCCAGCAGCTTAGTCCGTACAGGGGTCTATAATTCACCCCTCCACTTT.

The chain uses TRBV5-5 and TRBJ2-6; D not certain. The V gene lost 6 bases and the J gene lost 0 bases, with 10 bases spanning the gap. The CDR3 is 15 amino acids. Germline V gene sequence: CDR1 SGHKS, CDR2 YYEKEE (reference sequence). CDR3 sequence (DNA): TGTGCCAGCAACCGGGTTAGCTCTGGGGCCAACGTCCTGACTTTC. Encoded protein: CASNRVSSGANVLTF.

This clonotype was detected ten times or more. The gene calls are TRBV6-1 and TRBJ1-1; possibly TRBD1 for D (6 bases). Germline assignment: CDR1 MNHNS and CDR2 SASEGT. CDR3 length: 14 amino acids. V was pared by 6 bases and J by 1 base, with 12 bases between. This chain's CDR3 is CASRTRGRNTEAFF. CDR3 DNA: TGTGCCAGCAGGACCAGGGGACGGAACACTGAAGCTTTCTTT.

The genes are TRBV19 and TRBJ1-5; tentative D call: TRBD1 (5 bases). The ends were cut back, 5 bases at V and 4 bases at J, with 15 bases in the middle. The CDR3 has 15 amino acids. The germline gives CDR1 LNHDA, CDR2 SQIVND (reference sequence). The CDR3 bases are TGTGCCAGTAGTCCCGGGACGGTTCTTAATCAGCCCCAGCATTTT. It is translated as CASSPGTVLNQPQHF.